These 26 T cell receptor beta chains were sequenced from one sample in a study of T cells in tuberculosis. The time point denotes: new active TB diagnosis, blood taken before or within 7 days of starting treatment. Profiled with immunoSEQ multiplex PCR; TCRdb holds only in-frame clones, not every one. The sample contains roughly 31,000 clones, around 86% of which appear only once. This material consisted of PBMCs, taken at tuberculosis diagnosis. The receptors were sampled from an adult with tuberculosis.

CDR3 residues: CSVGRDYEQYF. The CDR3 nucleotides read TGCAGCGTCGGACGGGACTACGAGCAGTACTTC. V usage is TRBV29-1 and J usage is TRBJ2-7; the D gene is possibly TRBD2 (5 bases). The CDR3 loop spans 11 amino acids. CDR1 is SQVTM, CDR2 ANQGSEA, per germline. V lost 6 bases and J lost 3, with 9 bases in between.

This clone has more than one count but fewer than ten. The rearrangement links TRBV12-5 to TRBJ1-6; unclear D gene. Germline CDR1 and CDR2: LGHNT and FRNRAP. V gave up 4 bases and J gave up 6 bases, with 10 bases separating them. The CDR3 runs 14 residues. CDR3 sequence reads: CASGSVTANSPLHF. For the CDR3, the DNA is TGTGCTAGTGGTTCAGTAACAGCTAATTCACCCCTCCACTTT.

There are a few counts of this clone. This rearrangement joins TRBV28 to TRBJ1-1, with no clear D. In germline, CDR1 is MDHEN, CDR2 SYDVKM. V was pared by 7 bases and J by 1 base, with 10 bases between. CDR3 size: 13 residues. This CDR3 is CASTITGNTEAFF. DNA for the CDR3: TGTGCCAGCACCATAACCGGGAACACTGAAGCTTTCTTT.

This chain uses TRBV6-1 with TRBJ2-1; perhaps TRBD1 as D (6 bases). Trimming cost V 2 bases and J 2 bases, with 10 bases left between them. Germline-derived CDR1 and CDR2 are MNHNS and SASEGT. The CDR3 extends over 15 amino acids. This CDR3 reads CASSERGSTYNEQFF. CDR3 nucleotides: TGTGCCAGCAGTGAAAGGGGGTCCACCTACAATGAGCAGTTCTTC.

The rearrangement links TRBV6-1 to TRBJ1-3; D not resolved. This CDR3 is 13 amino acids long. Trimming took off 6 bases at V and 2 bases at J, with 8 bases between the two ends. Germline V gene data show CDR1 as MNHNS and CDR2 as SASEGT. The CDR3 nucleotides are TGTGCCAGCAGAAGGGAGACTGGAAACACCATATATTTT. Translation gives CASRRETGNTIYF.

The genes are TRBV23-1 and TRBJ2-7, with TRBD1 identical over 9 bases. TRBV23-1 is an open reading frame whose function is uncertain. The CDR3 loop spans 17 amino acids. V was pared by 2 bases and J by 4 bases, with 12 bases of the junction left unmatched. The CDR3 protein is CASSQPNTGGVGYEQYF. CDR3 bases: TGCGCCAGCAGTCAACCCAATACAGGGGGCGTCGGTTACGAGCAGTACTTC.

In its sample, this clone was seen once. This chain uses TRBV25-1 with TRBJ1-4; TRBD1 is a possible D gene (5 bases). The germline V gene encodes CDR1 MGHDK and CDR2 SYGVNS. The CDR3 contains 15 residues. Deletions cut 5 bases from V and 5 bases from J, with 15 bases between. CDR3 in amino acids: CASSPPGGGNEKLFF. CDR3 in DNA: TGTGCCAGCAGTCCCCCGGGGGGGGGAAATGAAAAACTGTTTTTT.

V usage is TRBV5-5 and J usage is TRBJ2-7; D possibly corresponds to TRBD2 (6 bases). Germline assignment: CDR1 SGHKS and CDR2 YYEKEE (reference sequence). The ends were cut back, 4 bases at V and 0 bases at J, with 11 bases in the middle. The CDR3 totals 14 residues. In DNA, the CDR3 is TGTGCCAGCAGCCTTAGCGGCCTCTCCTACGAGCAGTACTTC. Protein sequence: CASSLSGLSYEQYF.

This clone came up a few times. The chain has TRBV7-8 and TRBJ2-2; D remains ambiguous. The ends were cut back, 2 bases at V and 1 base at J, with 8 bases in the middle. Per the germline V gene, CDR1 is SGHVS and CDR2 is FQNEAQ. This CDR3 spans 15 amino acids. The CDR3 nucleotides read TGTGCCAGCAGCTTATGGCCGGGGAACACCGGGGAGCTGTTTTTT. Protein product: CASSLWPGNTGELFF.

This clone occurred a few times. Here the CDR3 reads CASSYQGTSPLHF. The CDR3 DNA follows: TGTGCCAGCAGTTACCAGGGTACTTCACCCCTCCACTTT. The chain couples TRBV6-8 to TRBJ1-6, with D perhaps matching TRBD1 (5 bases). CDR3 size: 13 residues. Germline CDR1 MNHGY, CDR2 SAAAGT. With 2 bases removed from V and 9 bases from J, the gap between germline ends came to 8 bases.

The chain has TRBV27 and TRBJ2-5; D might be TRBD2 (6 bases). The CDR3 runs to 15 residues. The germline V gene has CDR1 MNHEY and CDR2 SMNVEV (reference sequence). Trimming cost V 4 bases and J 2 bases, with 14 bases left between them. The CDR3 DNA reads TGTGCCAGCAGTTCGTTTAGCGGACTTCAAGAGACCCAGTACTTC. Its translation: CASSSFSGLQETQYF.

The chain employs TRBV20-1 and TRBJ2-7, with TRBD1 matching over 7 bases. The CDR3 runs to 11 residues. V was pared by 2 bases and J by 6 bases, with 1 base of the junction left unmatched. CDR1 is DFQATT, CDR2 SNEGSKA, per germline (reference sequence). The CDR3 DNA reads TGCAGTGCTAGAACAGGGGTCGAGCAGTACTTC. Translation: CSARTGVEQYF.

The chain is built from TRBV4-1 and TRBJ1-6; no clear D gene. This CDR3 is built from 16 residues. V was shortened by 3 bases and J by 9 bases, with 18 bases between the two germline ends. CDR1 and CDR2 from the germline V gene are MGHRA and YSYEKL. The DNA of the CDR3 is TGCGCCAGCAGCCACCTACCCCCCGGACTTAGTTCACCCCTCCACTTT. This encodes CASSHLPPGLSSPLHF.

The CDR3 loop reads CAWSVGLGDSDTQYF. DNA for the CDR3: TGTGCCTGGAGTGTAGGTCTAGGAGATTCAGATACGCAGTATTTT. The chain uses TRBV30 and TRBJ2-3; D is unclear. V gave up 0 bases and J gave up 4 bases, with 14 bases separating them. This CDR3 contains 15 residues. The germline CDR1 and CDR2 sequences are GTSNPN and SVGIG (reference sequence).

The chain carries TRBV7-3 and TRBJ2-7, with TRBD2 matching 13 bases. V shed 3 bases, J shed 2 bases, and the junction held 7 bases outside the gene matches. The CDR3 consists of 17 residues. Looked up from germline, CDR1 is SGHTA and CDR2 is FQGTGA. CDR3 in DNA: TGTGCCAGCAGCTTCCTAAGACTAGCGGGGGGAACCTACGAGCAGTACTTC. The encoded protein is CASSFLRLAGGTYEQYF. The complete variable domain, with remaining parts taken from reference TRBV7-3 and TRBJ2-7, reads GAGVSQTPSNKVTEKGKYVELRCDPISGHTALYWYRQSLGQGPEFLIYFQGTGAADDSGLPNDRFFAVRPEGSVSTLKIQRTERGDSAVYLCASSFLRLAGGTYEQYFGPGTRLTVT.

This clone has a handful of counts. This rearrangement joins TRBV14 to TRBJ1-6; D call uncertain. The germline gives CDR1 SGHDN, CDR2 FVKESK. This CDR3 spans 14 amino acids. Trimming shortened V by 1 base and J by 4 bases, and 5 bases separated the two germline ends. CDR3 DNA sequence: TGTGCCAGCAGCCAAGCGGAGTATAATTCACCCCTCCACTTT. It translates to CASSQAEYNSPLHF.

This chain joins TRBV5-1 and TRBJ2-3; possible D gene TRBD2, 6 bases. Germline V lookup: CDR1 SGHRS, CDR2 YFSETQ. Trimming cost V 1 base and J 3 bases, with 18 bases left between them. The CDR3 covers 17 residues. The CDR3 coding sequence is TGCGCCAGCAGCTTGTGGAGGGCAGGGCGAGGGACAGATACGCAGTATTTT. Translation gives CASSLWRAGRGTDTQYF.

The J gene is TRBJ2-5, the V gene TRBV9; 7 bases line up with TRBD1. The germline V gene encodes CDR1 SGDLS and CDR2 YYNGEE. J gave up 3 bases and V 3 bases, and 8 bases lay outside the gene matches. This CDR3 has 15 residues. The CDR3, as DNA: TGTGCCAGCAGCGGCTCCGGGACAGCAAAAGAGACCCAGTACTTC. It translates to CASSGSGTAKETQYF.

The chain links TRBV27 to TRBJ2-1; the match to TRBD2 covers 9 bases. Germline assignment: CDR1 MNHEY and CDR2 SMNVEV (reference sequence). Trimming took 4 bases from V and 4 from J; bases not matched to a gene: 11. The CDR3 totals 17 residues. In nucleotides, the CDR3 is TGTGCCAGCAGTTCCCTCTGGGCAGCGGGAGGTTACAATGAGCAGTTCTTC. Translation: CASSSLWAAGGYNEQFF.

The V and J genes are TRBV6-1 and TRBJ2-1, with 9 bases aligning to TRBD2. There are 15 residues in the CDR3. Germline V gene data show CDR1 as MNHNS and CDR2 as SASEGT. V was clipped by 6 bases and J by 5 bases; unmatched bases: 8. CDR3 sequence (DNA): TGTGCCAGCAGCCGATTATCTAGCGGGGACAATGAGCAGTTCTTC. This translates into CASSRLSSGDNEQFF.

The J gene is TRBJ1-2, the V gene TRBV7-9; a weak D match, TRBD1 (5 bases). Per germline, CDR1 SEHNR and CDR2 FQNEAQ (reference sequence). Trimming cost V 1 base and J 4 bases, with 13 bases left between them. The CDR3 totals 15 residues. The CDR3 loop is CASSLGDSPPYGYTF. The CDR3 DNA sequence: TGTGCCAGCAGCTTAGGGGACTCCCCGCCCTATGGCTACACCTTC.

The chain has TRBV5-1 and TRBJ1-2; D unresolved. Trimming cost V 4 bases and J 0 bases, with 10 bases left between them. The length of the CDR3 is 14 residues. CDR1 SGHRS and CDR2 YFSETQ come from the germline V gene. The CDR3, as DNA: TGCGCCAGCAGCCGGCCCGGAGCTAACTATGGCTACACCTTC. This translates into CASSRPGANYGYTF. The variable domain in full, completed from reference TRBV5-1 and TRBJ1-2, reads KAGVTQTPRYLIKTRGQQVTLSCSPISGHRSVSWYQQTPGQGLQFLFEYFSETQRNKGNFPGRFSGRQFSNSRSEMNVSTLELGDSALYLCASSRPGANYGYTFGSGTRLTVV.

The chain employs TRBV27 and TRBJ1-2, with 7 positions matching TRBD1. The CDR3 is made up of 15 amino acids. Germline assignment: CDR1 MNHEY and CDR2 SMNVEV (reference sequence). The V segment lost 6 bases and the J segment 2 bases; nucleotides outside the gene matches: 9. The CDR3 nucleotides read TGTGCCAGCAGAACGAGACAGGGTCCCAACTATGGCTACACCTTC. It codes for CASRTRQGPNYGYTF.

The chain has TRBV19 and TRBJ1-4; 7 bases align to TRBD1. V lost 10 bases and J lost 5; bases outside the gene matches: 10. Germline assignment: CDR1 LNHDA and CDR2 SQIVND (reference sequence). The CDR3 spans 14 residues. CDR3 DNA: TGTGCCACTAGACAGGGTTACGGGAATGAAAAACTGTTTTTT. Protein product: CATRQGYGNEKLFF.

The V gene is TRBV25-1, the J gene TRBJ2-5, with 8 nucleotides matching TRBD1. The CDR3 totals 15 residues. V was clipped by 5 bases and J by 4 bases; unmatched bases: 9. Germline CDR1 MGHDK, CDR2 SYGVNS. CDR3 residues: CASSRPGTGGETQYF. Written as DNA, the CDR3 is TGTGCCAGCAGTAGACCCGGGACAGGAGGAGAGACCCAGTACTTC.

V gene TRBV6-4 combines with J gene TRBJ2-1, with TRBD1 matching over 7 bases. In germline, CDR1 is MRHNA, CDR2 SNTAGT. After removal of 3 bases from V and 7 bases from J, the junction contained 3 bases not matched to a gene. The CDR3 spans 13 residues. In DNA form, the CDR3 reads TGTGCCAGCAGTGAGACAGGGACAAATGAGCAGTTCTTC. Translated: CASSETGTNEQFF.